Listed here are 22 T cell receptor beta chains from one sample, sequenced in a study of blood T cell repertoires in COVID-19. Sequencing used immunoSEQ multiplex PCR; TCRdb keeps in-frame clones, though not all of them. The table lists 300,000 to 400,000 clones, roughly 90% of them singletons. Material: peripheral blood. These TCRs come from a woman in her twenties or thirties with COVID-19, enrolled during active disease.

This chain links TRBV24-1 with TRBJ2-3; no clear D. The CDR3 contains 16 residues. The germline V gene encodes CDR1 KGHDR and CDR2 SFDVKD. V shed 0 bases and J shed 0 bases, with 9 bases lying between them. The CDR3 region has the DNA TGTGCCACCAGTGATTTGCGGCGGTCCAGCACAGATACGCAGTATTTT. Protein product: CATSDLRRSSTDTQYF.

The J gene is TRBJ1-2, the V gene TRBV5-1; 7 positions match TRBD1. Germline CDR1 is SGHRS and CDR2 is YFSETQ. The J segment lost 3 bases and the V segment lost 4 bases, leaving 6 bases of the junction unmatched. The CDR3 has 14 amino acids. In DNA form, the CDR3 reads TGCGCCAGCAGCCCGACCGGACAGGACTATGGCTACACCTTC. Translated, it gives CASSPTGQDYGYTF.

This rearrangement joins TRBV10-2 to TRBJ2-1; 9 bases map to TRBD2. Germline CDR1 is WSHSY and CDR2 is SAAADI. CDR3 size: 14 residues. The V and J ends lost 3 bases and 7 bases, in that order; junction bases with no gene match: 4. The CDR3 region is CASSDGREGNEQFF. Here the CDR3 DNA reads TGCGCCAGCAGTGACGGGCGGGAGGGTAATGAGCAGTTCTTC.

The chain links TRBV3-1 (or the pseudogene TRBV3-2) to TRBJ1-1; a possible D gene is TRBD1 (6 bases). CDR1 is LGHDT and CDR2 is YNNKEL in the germline V gene (reference sequence). V gave up 0 bases and J gave up 1 base, with 6 bases separating them. This CDR3 contains 14 residues. The CDR3 DNA follows: TGTGCCAGCAGCCAAGAGGGGGCGAACACTGAAGCTTTCTTT. Amino acids: CASSQEGANTEAFF.

The V gene is TRBV12-3 or TRBV12-4, the J gene TRBJ1-4, with TRBD1 identical over 7 bases. The CDR3 covers 13 residues. V was clipped by 6 bases and J by 6 bases; unmatched bases: 4. The CDR3 spells CASRGTADEKLFF. The CDR3 DNA reads as TGTGCCAGCAGGGGGACAGCCGATGAAAAACTGTTTTTT.

J is TRBJ2-3 and V is TRBV11-3; a possible D gene is TRBD2 (6 bases). This CDR3 is built from 16 residues. Germline values: CDR1 SGHNT, CDR2 YENEEA. V was pared by 0 bases and J by 7 bases, with 17 bases between. The CDR3 DNA is TGTGCCAGCAGCTTAGATCCCGGGGGAGGTTCACATACGCAGTATTTT. This codes for CASSLDPGGGSHTQYF.

The CDR3 sequence: CATSRGLAFSSTDTQYF. DNA for the CDR3: TGTGCCACCAGCAGAGGGTTGGCTTTTTCCTCCACAGATACGCAGTATTTT. The chain uses TRBV15 and TRBJ2-3; D is uncertain. Trimming stripped 1 base from V and 2 bases from J, with 16 bases between. Germline V gives CDR1 LNHNV, CDR2 YYDKDF (reference sequence). This CDR3 contains 17 residues.

The genes are TRBV6-2 or TRBV6-3 and TRBJ1-5, with 8 bases that match TRBD1. CDR1 is MNHEY, CDR2 SVGEGT, per germline. The CDR3 sequence is 15 residues long. V was pared by 4 bases and J by 5 bases, with 7 bases of the junction left unmatched. The CDR3 nucleotides are TGTGCCAGCAGTTTCAGGCAGGGGGCCCATCAGCCCCAGCATTTT. Residues: CASSFRQGAHQPQHF.

The chain links TRBV5-1 to TRBJ2-1, with TRBD2 matching 10 bases. The germline gives CDR1 SGHRS, CDR2 YFSETQ. V dropped 3 bases and J dropped 8; count of bases not matched to a gene: 14. The CDR3 is 17 residues long. The CDR3, as DNA: TGCGCCAGCAGCTCCCCCGAGCCTAGCGGGAGAGGTGATGAGCAGTTCTTC. Its protein is CASSSPEPSGRGDEQFF.

The chain links TRBV19 to TRBJ1-2; no clear D. The V gene lost 1 base and the J gene lost 7 bases, with 22 bases spanning the gap. This CDR3 spans 17 amino acids. Germline CDR1 reads LNHDA; CDR2 reads SQIVND (reference sequence). This CDR3 is CASSIVPLWAVGVGYTF. In DNA form, the CDR3 reads TGTGCCAGTAGTATAGTCCCATTATGGGCAGTGGGAGTTGGCTACACCTTC.

The rearrangement links TRBV6-2 or TRBV6-3 to TRBJ2-3; D perhaps matches TRBD1 (6 bases). The CDR3 extends over 14 amino acids. V was pared by 4 bases and J by 6 bases, with 14 bases between. CDR1 and CDR2 from the germline V gene are MNHEY and SVGEGT. The CDR3 here is CASSLDRPTDTQYF. CDR3 DNA sequence: TGTGCCAGCAGTTTGGACAGACCCACTGATACGCAGTATTTT.

V usage is TRBV21-1 and J usage is TRBJ2-3; the table assigns TRBD2, which was not confirmed against the DNA. TRBV21-1 is a pseudogene. CDR3 length: 15 amino acids. Here the CDR3 reads CASSPGLPATDTQYF. CDR3 nucleotides: TGTGCCAGCAGCCCAGGACTACCGGCCACAGATACGCAGTATTTT.

The J gene is TRBJ2-7, the V gene TRBV10-3, with 9 bases aligning to TRBD2. The ends lost 2 bases at V and 0 bases at J; junction bases unmatched: 5. This CDR3 comprises 16 residues. Germline CDR1 ENHRY, CDR2 SYGVKD. CDR3 sequence (DNA): TGTGCCATCAGTGAGCCGGGACTAGCAACCTCCTACGAGCAGTACGTC. Protein: CAISEPGLATSYEQYV.

The V gene is TRBV11-1, the J gene TRBJ2-5, with D maybe TRBD1 (7 bases). Trimming cost V 5 bases and J 5 bases, with 18 bases left between them. This CDR3 region has 15 residues. Germline-derived CDR1 and CDR2 are SGHAT and FQDESV (reference sequence). CDR3 amino acids: CASSPAGGSGETQYF. The CDR3 DNA reads as TGTGCCAGCAGCCCCGCAGGGGGGTCGGGGGAGACCCAGTACTTC.

The V call is TRBV6-5, the J call TRBJ1-1; D unclear. V was trimmed by 7 bases and J by 4 bases, leaving 16 bases between them. This CDR3 comprises 14 residues. Germline CDR1 reads MNHEY; CDR2 reads SVGAGI. This CDR3 reads CASIGGIGGTEAFF. The DNA of the CDR3 is TGTGCCAGCATCGGTGGTATAGGCGGCACTGAAGCTTTCTTT.

This chain connects TRBV18 to TRBJ2-7; a possible D gene is TRBD1 (5 bases). Trimming took off 0 bases at V and 6 bases at J, with 15 bases between the two ends. Looked up from germline, CDR1 is KGHSH and CDR2 is LQKENI. The CDR3 sequence is 15 residues long. DNA of the CDR3: TGTGCCAGCTCACCACCGGGGCAGGGAAGGCCCGAGCAGTACTTC. This translates into CASSPPGQGRPEQYF.

The rearrangement links TRBV21-1 to TRBJ2-7; TRBD2, the table's D call, was not compared with the DNA. TRBV21-1 corresponds to a pseudogene. This CDR3 has 9 amino acids. In DNA, the CDR3 is TGTGCCAGTCAGCGGGAGCAGTACGTC. Residues: CASQREQYV.

This clone was picked up one time. J is TRBJ2-7 and V is TRBV7-2; TRBD2 matches 12 bases. CDR1 SGHTA and CDR2 FQGNSA come from the germline V gene. Trimming at V came to 5 bases and at J to 2 bases, leaving 10 bases not matched to a gene. The CDR3 has 17 residues. The CDR3 is CASSQRLAGAPTYEQYF. The CDR3 DNA sequence: TGTGCCAGCAGCCAACGACTAGCGGGGGCCCCAACCTACGAGCAGTACTTC.

V is TRBV9 and J is TRBJ2-3; D unresolved. V was trimmed by 0 bases and J by 2 bases, leaving 10 bases between them. Germline loops: CDR1 SGDLS, CDR2 YYNGEE. This CDR3 has 15 amino acids. In DNA, the CDR3 is TGTGCCAGCAGCGTAGGTGGCGGTTACACAGATACGCAGTATTTT. Its protein product is CASSVGGGYTDTQYF.

The chain has TRBV11-2 and TRBJ2-3; 9 bases align to TRBD2. In germline, CDR1 is SGHAT, CDR2 FQNNGV. Losses at the gene ends were 3 bases for V and 6 bases for J; bases not matched to a gene: 16. The length of the CDR3 is 18 residues. The DNA for the CDR3 is TGTGCCAGCAGCTTTACCGGCAGGGCGGGAGGGCCTTTTGATACGCAGTATTTT. Its protein product is CASSFTGRAGGPFDTQYF.

This clone was found once. The chain recombines TRBV6-5 with TRBJ2-2; 10 bases map to TRBD2. Germline V lookup: CDR1 MNHEY, CDR2 SVGAGI. With V trimmed by 7 bases and J by 8 bases, 10 bases remained unmatched. The CDR3 loop spans 15 amino acids. The CDR3 protein is CASKSLAGAAGELFF. DNA of the CDR3: TGTGCCAGCAAAAGCCTAGCGGGAGCGGCGGGGGAGCTGTTTTTT.

The chain uses TRBV7-9 and TRBJ2-2; D possibly corresponds to TRBD2 (6 bases). Per the germline V gene, CDR1 is SEHNR and CDR2 is FQNEAQ (reference sequence). V dropped 6 bases and J dropped 3 bases, with 20 bases sitting between them. The CDR3 covers 17 residues. The chain's CDR3 is CASRPPVGGKDTGELFF. DNA of the CDR3: TGTGCCAGCAGGCCTCCGGTGGGCGGGAAGGACACCGGGGAGCTGTTTTTT. Using reference TRBV7-9 and TRBJ2-2 for the parts outside the CDR3, the full variable domain is DTGVSQNPRHKITKRGQNVTFRCDPISEHNRLYWYRQTLGQGPEFLTYFQNEAQLEKSRLLSDRFSAERPKGSFSTLEIQRTEQGDSAMYLCASRPPVGGKDTGELFFGEGSRLTVL.